Following are 12 T cell receptor beta chains from one sample sequenced in a study of neurological immune-mediated disorders. TCRdb used MiXCR to reprocess the 5' RACE reads, holding one entry per CDR3 protein. Here the sample spans around 94,000 distinct CDR3 sequences, roughly 4% being singletons. The sequenced sample consisted of PBMCs. The receptors shown here come from a woman aged 18-29 years with multiple sclerosis.

This clonotype was recorded at least ten times. This rearrangement joins TRBV29-1 to TRBJ2-7; a possible D gene is TRBD2 (5 bases). This CDR3 has 13 amino acids. Germline loops: CDR1 SQVTM, CDR2 ANQGSEA. V was clipped by 2 bases and J by 2 bases, with 10 bases between them. CDR3 amino acids: CSVERLATYEQYF. The CDR3 DNA sequence: TGCAGCGTTGAAAGGCTAGCCACCTACGAGCAGTACTTC.

The CDR3 spells CSDSLKGQETQYF. In DNA form, the CDR3 reads TGCAGTGATAGCCTTAAGGGCCAAGAGACCCAGTACTTC. The V call is TRBV20-1, the J call TRBJ2-5; no clear D gene. This CDR3 region has 13 residues. Germline CDR1 reads DFQATT; CDR2 reads SNEGSKA (reference sequence). V was trimmed by 7 bases and J by 1 base, leaving 13 bases between them.

This clonotype was observed many times. This CDR3 is CSARRDYDYEQYF. Here the CDR3 DNA reads TGCAGTGCTAGACGGGACTATGACTACGAGCAGTACTTC. The chain joins TRBV20-1 to TRBJ2-7; 7 nucleotides align to TRBD2. CDR3 size: 13 residues. CDR1 is DFQATT, CDR2 SNEGSKA, per germline (reference sequence). The V segment lost 2 bases and the J segment 3 bases; nucleotides outside the gene matches: 4.

This clonotype was recorded many times. The chain carries TRBV5-1 and TRBJ1-1, with D tentatively TRBD1 (5 bases). V was pared by 1 base and J by 1 base, with 8 bases between. The CDR3 length is 14 residues. Germline V CDR1 and CDR2: SGHRS, YFSETQ. CDR3 region: CASSLQGGNTEAFF. The CDR3, as DNA: TGCGCCAGCAGCTTGCAGGGCGGGAACACTGAAGCTTTCTTT.

This clonotype was counted many times. The chain carries TRBV7-2 and TRBJ2-3, with 10 bases fitting TRBD1. The V and J ends lost 7 bases and 7 bases, in that order; junction bases with no gene match: 8. CDR3 length: 14 residues. The germline gives CDR1 SGHTA, CDR2 FQGNSA. The CDR3 protein is CASNQGTGEYTQYF. The CDR3 DNA reads TGTGCCAGCAACCAGGGGACAGGGGAGTATACGCAGTATTTT.

The V call is TRBV20-1, the J call TRBJ2-2; D gene ambiguous. CDR1 DFQATT and CDR2 SNEGSKA come from the germline V gene (reference sequence). The ends were cut back, 7 bases at V and 3 bases at J, with 12 bases in the middle. CDR3 length equals 13 residues. CDR3 region: CSGVTSYTGELFF. CDR3 in DNA: TGCAGTGGGGTAACCTCCTACACCGGGGAGCTGTTTTTT.

This clonotype was found many times. The chain has TRBV4-1 and TRBJ1-2; D gene ambiguous. Germline CDR1 MGHRA, CDR2 YSYEKL. CDR3 length: 15 residues. With 0 bases removed from V and 4 bases from J, the gap between germline ends came to 12 bases. The CDR3 region is CASSQESGSGYGYTF. The CDR3 nucleotides are TGCGCCAGCAGCCAAGAAAGCGGGTCGGGCTATGGCTACACCTTC.

There are many counts of this clonotype. The chain uses TRBV11-2 and TRBJ2-3, with D perhaps being TRBD1 or TRBD2 (5 bases each). The ends were cut back, 2 bases at V and 0 bases at J, with 18 bases in the middle. The CDR3 is 18 residues long. Germline V lookup: CDR1 SGHAT, CDR2 FQNNGV. The CDR3 bases are TGTGCCAGCAGCTTAAATCCGAGGGGAATAGCTAGCACAGATACGCAGTATTTT. This gives the protein CASSLNPRGIASTDTQYF. The variable domain in full, with the rest retrieved from reference TRBV11-2 and TRBJ2-3, is EAGVAQSPRYKIIEKRQSVAFWCNPISGHATLYWYQQILGQGPKLLIQFQNNGVVDDSQLPKDRFSAERLKGVDSTLKIQPAKLEDSAVYLCASSLNPRGIASTDTQYFGPGTRLTVL.

This clonotype was counted many times. The chain recombines TRBV6-2 or TRBV6-3 with TRBJ1-2; D is unclear. The germline CDR1 and CDR2 sequences are MNHEY and SVGEGT. V lost 7 bases and J lost 5, with 17 bases in between. The CDR3 is 14 amino acids. CDR3 DNA: TGTGCCAGCACCCGGCAAGGACGGTGGTATGGCTACACCTTC. It translates to CASTRQGRWYGYTF.

This clonotype came up many times. V usage is TRBV15 and J usage is TRBJ1-2, with 9 bases fitting TRBD1. Germline V gene data show CDR1 as LNHNV and CDR2 as YYDKDF (reference sequence). The CDR3 consists of 16 residues. After removal of 1 base from V and 2 bases from J, the junction contained 5 bases not matched to a gene. DNA of the CDR3: TGTGCCACCAGCAGAGGAGGGACAGGGAAAAACTATGGCTACACCTTC. Translated, it gives CATSRGGTGKNYGYTF.

This clonotype occurred many times. The V call is TRBV6-5, the J call TRBJ2-1; D is unclear. The CDR3 has 16 residues. Between the trimmed V and J ends, which lost 6 bases and 0 bases, there was a span of 15 bases. Germline assignment: CDR1 MNHEY and CDR2 SVGAGI. In DNA, the CDR3 is TGTGCCAGCAGCTCACATCGGACGAGCTCCTACAATGAGCAGTTCTTC. This codes for CASSSHRTSSYNEQFF.

This clonotype was counted ten times or more. The chain joins TRBV10-3 to TRBJ1-1; D possibly corresponds to TRBD1 (6 bases). The germline gives CDR1 ENHRY, CDR2 SYGVKD. The ends were cut back, 4 bases at V and 1 base at J, with 7 bases in the middle. CDR3 length: 13 amino acids. DNA of the CDR3: TGTGCCATCAGTGCGGACAGGAACACTGAAGCTTTCTTT. Translated: CAISADRNTEAFF.